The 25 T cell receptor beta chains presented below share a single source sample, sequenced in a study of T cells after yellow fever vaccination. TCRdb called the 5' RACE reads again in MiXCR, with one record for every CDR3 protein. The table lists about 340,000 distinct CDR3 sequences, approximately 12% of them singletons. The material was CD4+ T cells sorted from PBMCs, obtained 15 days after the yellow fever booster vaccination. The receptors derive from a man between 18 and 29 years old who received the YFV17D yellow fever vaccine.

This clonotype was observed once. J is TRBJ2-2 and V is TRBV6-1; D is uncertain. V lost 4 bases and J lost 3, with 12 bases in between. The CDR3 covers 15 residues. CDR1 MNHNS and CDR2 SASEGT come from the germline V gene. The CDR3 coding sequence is TGTGCCAGCAGTGGAACTACGGCCCACACCGGGGAGCTGTTTTTT. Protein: CASSGTTAHTGELFF.

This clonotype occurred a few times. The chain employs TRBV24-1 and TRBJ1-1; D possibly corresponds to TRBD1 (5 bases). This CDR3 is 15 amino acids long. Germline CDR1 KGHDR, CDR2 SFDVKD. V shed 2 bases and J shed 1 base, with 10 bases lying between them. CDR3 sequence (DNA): TGTGCCACCAGTGATTCTAAAAGGGGGAACACTGAAGCTTTCTTT. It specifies CATSDSKRGNTEAFF.

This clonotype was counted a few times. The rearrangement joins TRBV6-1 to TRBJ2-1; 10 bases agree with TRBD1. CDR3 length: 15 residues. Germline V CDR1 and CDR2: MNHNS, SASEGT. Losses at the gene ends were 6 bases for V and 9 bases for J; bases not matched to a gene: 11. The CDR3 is CASSGRDRGSGEQFF. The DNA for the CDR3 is TGTGCCAGCAGCGGCCGGGACAGGGGAAGCGGTGAGCAGTTCTTC.

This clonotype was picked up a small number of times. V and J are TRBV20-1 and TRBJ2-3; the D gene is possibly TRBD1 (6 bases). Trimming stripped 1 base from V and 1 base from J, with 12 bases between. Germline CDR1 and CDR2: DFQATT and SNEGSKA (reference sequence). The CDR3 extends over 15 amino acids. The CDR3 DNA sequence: TGCAGTGCTAGAGTCAGGGGTAAGGGCACAGATACGCAGTATTTT. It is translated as CSARVRGKGTDTQYF.

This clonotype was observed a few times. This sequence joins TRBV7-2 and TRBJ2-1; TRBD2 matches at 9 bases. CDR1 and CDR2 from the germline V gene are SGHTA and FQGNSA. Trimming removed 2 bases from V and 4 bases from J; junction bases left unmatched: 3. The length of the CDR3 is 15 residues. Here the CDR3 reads CASSLSLAGYNEQFF. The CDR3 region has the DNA TGTGCCAGCAGCTTATCACTAGCGGGTTACAATGAGCAGTTCTTC.

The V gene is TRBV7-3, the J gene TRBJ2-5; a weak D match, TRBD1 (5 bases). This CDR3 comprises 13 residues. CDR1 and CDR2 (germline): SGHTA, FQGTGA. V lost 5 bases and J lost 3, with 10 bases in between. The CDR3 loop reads CASSRGREETQYF. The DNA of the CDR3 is TGTGCCAGCAGCCGAGGCAGGGAAGAGACCCAGTACTTC.

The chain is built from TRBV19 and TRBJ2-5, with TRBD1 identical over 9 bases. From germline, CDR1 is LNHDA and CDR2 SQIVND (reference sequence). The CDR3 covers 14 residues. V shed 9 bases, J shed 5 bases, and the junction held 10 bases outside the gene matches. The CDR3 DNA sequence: TGTGCCAGCCAAGACAGGGGGTTAGTGGAGACCCAGTACTTC. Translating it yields CASQDRGLVETQYF.

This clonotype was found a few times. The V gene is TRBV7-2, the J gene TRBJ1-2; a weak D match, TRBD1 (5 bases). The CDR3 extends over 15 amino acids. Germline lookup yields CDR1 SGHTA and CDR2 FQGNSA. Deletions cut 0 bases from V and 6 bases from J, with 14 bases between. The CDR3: CASSLARGDGNGYTF. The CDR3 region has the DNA TGTGCCAGCAGCTTAGCGCGGGGGGATGGGAATGGCTACACCTTC.

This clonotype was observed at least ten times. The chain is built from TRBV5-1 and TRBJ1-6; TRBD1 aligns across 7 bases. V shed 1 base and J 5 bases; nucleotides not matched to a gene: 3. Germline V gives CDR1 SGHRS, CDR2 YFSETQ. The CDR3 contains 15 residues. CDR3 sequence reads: CASSLSGGDNSPLHF. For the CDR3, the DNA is TGCGCCAGCAGCTTGTCAGGGGGGGATAATTCACCCCTCCACTTT.

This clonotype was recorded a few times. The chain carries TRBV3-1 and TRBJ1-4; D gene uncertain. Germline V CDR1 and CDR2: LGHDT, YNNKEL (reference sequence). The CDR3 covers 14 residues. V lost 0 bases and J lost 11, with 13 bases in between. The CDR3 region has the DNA TGTGCCAGCAGCCAAGATGTTGTGGTGGCCAAACTGTTTTTT. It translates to CASSQDVVVAKLFF. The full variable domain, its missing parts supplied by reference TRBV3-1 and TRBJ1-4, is DTAVSQTPKYLVTQMGNDKSIKCEQNLGHDTMYWYKQDSKKFLKIMFSYNNKELIINETVPNRFSPKSPDKAHLNLHINSLELGDSAVYFCASSQDVVVAKLFFGSGTQLSVL.

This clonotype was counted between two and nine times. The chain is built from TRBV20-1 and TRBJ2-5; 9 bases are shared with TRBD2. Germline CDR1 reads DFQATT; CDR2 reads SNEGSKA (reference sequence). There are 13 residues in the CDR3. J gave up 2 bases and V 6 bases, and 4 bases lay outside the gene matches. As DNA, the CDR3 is TGCAGTGCGGTTAGCGGGGGTCAAGAGACCCAGTACTTC. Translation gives CSAVSGGQETQYF.

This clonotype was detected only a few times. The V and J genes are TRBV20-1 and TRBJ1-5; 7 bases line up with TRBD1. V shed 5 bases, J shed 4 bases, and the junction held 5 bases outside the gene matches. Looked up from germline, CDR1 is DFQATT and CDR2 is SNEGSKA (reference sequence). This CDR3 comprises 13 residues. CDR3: CSAYRDSNQPQHF. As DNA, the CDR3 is TGCAGTGCTTACCGGGACAGTAATCAGCCCCAGCATTTT.

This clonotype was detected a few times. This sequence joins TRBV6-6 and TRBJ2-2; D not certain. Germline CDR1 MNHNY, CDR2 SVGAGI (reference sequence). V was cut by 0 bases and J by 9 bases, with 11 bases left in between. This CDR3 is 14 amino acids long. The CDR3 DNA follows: TGTGCCAGCAGTTACTCGGCCAACGCCCGGGAGCTGTTTTTT. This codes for CASSYSANARELFF.

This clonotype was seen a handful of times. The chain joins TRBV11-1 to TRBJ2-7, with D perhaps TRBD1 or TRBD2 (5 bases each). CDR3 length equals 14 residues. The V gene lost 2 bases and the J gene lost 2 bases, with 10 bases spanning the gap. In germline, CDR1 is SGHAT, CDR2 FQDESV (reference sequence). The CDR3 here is CASSLRDGTYEQYF. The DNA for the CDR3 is TGTGCCAGCAGCTTACGGGACGGGACCTACGAGCAGTACTTC.

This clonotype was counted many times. The chain's CDR3 is CASSIQATSTDTQYF. CDR3 bases: TGTGCCAGTAGTATCCAGGCGACTAGCACAGATACGCAGTATTTT. The rearrangement uses TRBV19 and TRBJ2-3; no firm D call. Looked up from germline, CDR1 is LNHDA and CDR2 is SQIVND (reference sequence). V lost 3 bases and J lost 0, with 10 bases in between. The CDR3 has 15 amino acids.

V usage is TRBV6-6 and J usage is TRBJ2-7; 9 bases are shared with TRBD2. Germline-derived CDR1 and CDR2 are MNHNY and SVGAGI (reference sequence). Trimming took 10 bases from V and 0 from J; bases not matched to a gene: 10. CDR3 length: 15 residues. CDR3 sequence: CATSLGGGASYEQYF. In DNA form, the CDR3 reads TGTGCCACCTCCCTAGGCGGGGGGGCCTCCTACGAGCAGTACTTC.

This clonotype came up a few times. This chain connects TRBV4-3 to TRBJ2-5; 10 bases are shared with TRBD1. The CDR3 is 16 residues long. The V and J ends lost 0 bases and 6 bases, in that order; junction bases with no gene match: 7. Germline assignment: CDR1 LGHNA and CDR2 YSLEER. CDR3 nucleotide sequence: TGCGCCAGCAGCCAAGATATGGGGACAGGGGCGCAGACCCAGTACTTC. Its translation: CASSQDMGTGAQTQYF.

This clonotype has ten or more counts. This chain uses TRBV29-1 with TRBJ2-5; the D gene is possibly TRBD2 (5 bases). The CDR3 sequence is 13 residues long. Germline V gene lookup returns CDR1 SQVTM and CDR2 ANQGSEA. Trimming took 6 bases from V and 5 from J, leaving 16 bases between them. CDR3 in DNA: TGCAGCGTCTCGGGGTCTGGGATGGAGACCCAGTACTTC. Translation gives CSVSGSGMETQYF.

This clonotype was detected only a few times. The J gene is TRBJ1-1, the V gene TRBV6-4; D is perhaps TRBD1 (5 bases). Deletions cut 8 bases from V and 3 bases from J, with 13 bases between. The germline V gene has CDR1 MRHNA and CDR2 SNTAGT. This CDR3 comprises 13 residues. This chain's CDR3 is CASRGRGDTEAFF. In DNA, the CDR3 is TGTGCCAGCCGAGGACGGGGCGACACTGAAGCTTTCTTT.

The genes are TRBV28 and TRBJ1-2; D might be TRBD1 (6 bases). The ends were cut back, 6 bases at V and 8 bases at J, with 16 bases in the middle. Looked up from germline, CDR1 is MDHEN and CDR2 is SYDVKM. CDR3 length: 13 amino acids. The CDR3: CASSLRDKRGYTF. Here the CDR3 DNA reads TGTGCCAGCAGCCTCCGGGACAAACGAGGCTACACCTTC.

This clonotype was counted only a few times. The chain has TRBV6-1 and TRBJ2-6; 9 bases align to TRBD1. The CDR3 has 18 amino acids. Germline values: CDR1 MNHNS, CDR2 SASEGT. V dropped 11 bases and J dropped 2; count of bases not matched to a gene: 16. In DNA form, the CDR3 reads TGTGCCTCCCTCCCGGATGGGACAGGGAGCGCTGGGGCCAACGTCCTGACTTTC. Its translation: CASLPDGTGSAGANVLTF.

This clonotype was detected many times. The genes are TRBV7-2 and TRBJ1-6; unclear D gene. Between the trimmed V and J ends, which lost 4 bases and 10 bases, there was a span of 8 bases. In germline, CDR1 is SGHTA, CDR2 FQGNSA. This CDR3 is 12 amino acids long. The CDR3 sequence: CASSSPWSPLHF. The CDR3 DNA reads TGTGCCAGCAGCTCTCCGTGGTCACCCCTCCACTTT.

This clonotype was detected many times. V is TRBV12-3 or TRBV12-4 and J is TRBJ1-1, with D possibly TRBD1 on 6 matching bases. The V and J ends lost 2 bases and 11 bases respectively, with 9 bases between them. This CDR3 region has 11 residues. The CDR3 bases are TGTGCCAGCAGTTTACAGGGGTCGGCTTTCTTT. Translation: CASSLQGSAFF.

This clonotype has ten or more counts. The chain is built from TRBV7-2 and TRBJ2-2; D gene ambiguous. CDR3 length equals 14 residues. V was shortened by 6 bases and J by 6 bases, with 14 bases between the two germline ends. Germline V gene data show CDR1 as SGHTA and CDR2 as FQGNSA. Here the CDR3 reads CASRYTADAGELFF. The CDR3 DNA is TGTGCCAGCAGATACACCGCTGATGCCGGGGAGCTGTTTTTT. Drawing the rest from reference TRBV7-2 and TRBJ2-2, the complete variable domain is GAGVSQSPSNKVTEKGKDVELRCDPISGHTALYWYRQSLGQGLEFLIYFQGNSAPDKSGLPSDRFSAERTGGSVSTLTIQRTQQEDSAVYLCASRYTADAGELFFGEGSRLTVL.

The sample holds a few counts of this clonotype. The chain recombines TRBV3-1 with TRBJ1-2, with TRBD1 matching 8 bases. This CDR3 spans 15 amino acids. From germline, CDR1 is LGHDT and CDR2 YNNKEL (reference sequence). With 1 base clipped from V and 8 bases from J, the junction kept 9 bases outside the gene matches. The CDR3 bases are TGTGCCAGCAGCCAAGGTGGACTCGGGACAGGCGGCTACACCTTC. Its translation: CASSQGGLGTGGYTF.